This entry lists 17 T cell receptor beta chains sequenced from one sample in a study of blood T cell repertoires in COVID-19. Using immunoSEQ multiplex PCR, the repertoire was profiled, and TCRdb retains in-frame clones only, with some absent. This repertoire shows about 260,000 clones, over 70% found once; its top ten account for approximately 1.4%. Material: peripheral blood. The receptors come from a woman aged 40 to 50 who had recovered from COVID-19.

This rearrangement joins TRBV7-2 to TRBJ1-1, with D possibly TRBD1 on 5 matching bases. Germline CDR1 SGHTA, CDR2 FQGNSA. This CDR3 has 13 residues. Trimming removed 3 bases at V and 1 base at J, with 6 bases between. The CDR3 DNA sequence: TGTGCCAGCAGCTTCCAGGGGAACACTGAAGCTTTCTTT. Its translation: CASSFQGNTEAFF.

As regards this clone: The sample carries other DNA sequences with the same CDR3. The chain joins TRBV5-4 to TRBJ2-5, with 7 bases fitting TRBD1. Germline CDR1 reads SGHNT; CDR2 reads YYREEE (reference sequence). The CDR3 is 13 residues long. Trimming cost V 3 bases and J 3 bases; bases outside gene matches: 2. CDR3 bases: TGTGCCAGCAGCTCAGACAGGGAAGAGACCCAGTACTTC. Residues: CASSSDREETQYF.

The rearrangement uses TRBV10-2 and TRBJ2-3; TRBD2 agrees at 8 bases. CDR1 and CDR2 (germline): WSHSY, SAAADI. V shed 7 bases, J shed 1 base, and the junction held 4 bases outside the gene matches. The CDR3 has 14 residues. For the CDR3, the DNA is TGCGCCAGCACGGCGGGGGGAGGCACAGATACGCAGTATTTT. This encodes CASTAGGGTDTQYF.

The chain carries TRBV12-3 or TRBV12-4 and TRBJ1-5; D is unclear. Trimming pared 3 bases from V and 10 bases from J, leaving 10 bases between. This CDR3 is 12 amino acids long. CDR3 nucleotide sequence: TGTGCCAGCAGTTTTTCCATTTCCCCCCAGCATTTT. The encoded protein is CASSFSISPQHF.

The J gene is TRBJ2-7, the V gene TRBV30, with TRBD2 matching over 8 bases. V lost 4 bases, J lost 6 bases, and 8 bases stayed unmatched. This CDR3 comprises 13 residues. The germline CDR1 and CDR2 sequences are GTSNPN and SVGIG (reference sequence). As DNA, the CDR3 is TGTGCCTGGACCCCGGGGGGGGTTCCCGAGCAGTACTTC. Amino acids: CAWTPGGVPEQYF.

The chain links TRBV19 to TRBJ1-6; 7 bases match TRBD1. The CDR3 runs to 15 residues. Germline assignment: CDR1 LNHDA and CDR2 SQIVND (reference sequence). V trimming: 5 bases; J trimming: 6 bases; junction bases outside the gene matches: 7. The CDR3 reads CASSLQTGINSPLHF. CDR3 sequence (DNA): TGTGCCAGTAGTCTTCAGACAGGGATTAATTCACCCCTCCACTTT.

Notes on this clone: This sample also contains other DNA sequences that code for the same CDR3. The CDR3 region is CASSPGGTGANVLTF. DNA of the CDR3: TGCGCCAGCAGCCCGGGGGGGACCGGGGCCAACGTCCTGACTTTC. V gene TRBV5-1 combines with J gene TRBJ2-6; 8 bases line up with TRBD2. This CDR3 contains 15 residues. The V gene's germline CDR1 is SGHRS and CDR2 YFSETQ. The trim removed 4 bases at V and 4 bases at J, leaving 4 bases unmatched. The variable domain in full, with the rest retrieved from reference TRBV5-1 and TRBJ2-6, is KAGVTQTPRYLIKTRGQQVTLSCSPISGHRSVSWYQQTPGQGLQFLFEYFSETQRNKGNFPGRFSGRQFSNSRSEMNVSTLELGDSALYLCASSPGGTGANVLTFGAGSRLTVL.

The chain joins TRBV7-9 to TRBJ1-4, with 7 bases identical to TRBD1. After removal of 1 base from V and 7 bases from J, the junction contained 6 bases not matched to a gene. Looked up from germline, CDR1 is SEHNR and CDR2 is FQNEAQ (reference sequence). The CDR3 sequence is 15 residues long. This CDR3 is CASSLGDRAFEKLFF. The CDR3 DNA is TGTGCCAGCAGCTTAGGAGACAGGGCATTTGAAAAACTGTTTTTT.

The chain recombines TRBV6-6 with TRBJ2-5; the D is unclear. V was cut by 6 bases and J by 7 bases, with 9 bases left in between. CDR3 length equals 11 residues. Germline loops: CDR1 MNHNY, CDR2 SVGAGI (reference sequence). The CDR3 here is CASSHSRTQYF. In nucleotides, the CDR3 is TGTGCCAGCAGCCACTCCCGGACCCAGTACTTC.

The rearrangement links TRBV3-1 (or the pseudogene TRBV3-2) to TRBJ2-5; 8 bases agree with TRBD1. This CDR3 spans 13 amino acids. Germline V gene lookup returns CDR1 LGHDT and CDR2 YNNKEL (reference sequence). V lost 3 bases, J lost 5 bases, and 2 bases stayed unmatched. The CDR3 is CASSQNRGETQYF. In nucleotides, the CDR3 is TGTGCCAGCAGCCAGAACAGGGGGGAGACCCAGTACTTC.

The rearrangement uses TRBV20-1 and TRBJ2-7; 13 nucleotides match TRBD2. The germline CDR1 and CDR2 sequences are DFQATT and SNEGSKA (reference sequence). CDR3 length: 16 amino acids. Trimming removed 3 bases from V and 3 bases from J; junction bases left unmatched: 8. In nucleotides, the CDR3 is TGCAGTGCTAGTCCCGGGACTAGCGGGGTCTACTACGAGCAGTACTTC. Translation gives CSASPGTSGVYYEQYF.

The rearrangement joins TRBV18 to TRBJ2-7; possible D gene TRBD1, 5 bases. Trimming stripped 3 bases from V and 4 bases from J, with 7 bases between. This CDR3 spans 12 amino acids. The V gene's germline CDR1 is KGHSH and CDR2 LQKENI. The DNA of the CDR3 is TGTGCCAGCTCACCGGACACTTACGAGCAGTACTTC. This sequence encodes CASSPDTYEQYF. Combining the CDR3 with reference TRBV18 and TRBJ2-7 gives the whole variable domain NAGVMQNPRHLVRRRGQEARLRCSPMKGHSHVYWYRQLPEEGLKFMVYLQKENIIDESGMPKERFSAEFPKEGPSILRIQQVVRGDSAAYFCASSPDTYEQYFGPGTRLTVT.

The chain employs TRBV5-1 and TRBJ2-2, with unresolved D. This CDR3 has 14 amino acids. V lost 4 bases to trimming and J lost 0 bases, with 7 bases between them. Germline V lookup: CDR1 SGHRS, CDR2 YFSETQ. Here the CDR3 reads CASSPTSNTGELFF. CDR3 DNA sequence: TGCGCCAGCAGCCCGACTTCGAACACCGGGGAGCTGTTTTTT. Full variable domain (missing parts from reference TRBV5-1 and TRBJ2-2): KAGVTQTPRYLIKTRGQQVTLSCSPISGHRSVSWYQQTPGQGLQFLFEYFSETQRNKGNFPGRFSGRQFSNSRSEMNVSTLELGDSALYLCASSPTSNTGELFFGEGSRLTVL.

This clone was counted once. The CDR3 DNA sequence: TGTGCCAGCAGTTATAGAGGCGGAGCTTTCTTT. Residues: CASSYRGGAFF. This chain joins TRBV6-5 and TRBJ1-1; D remains unclear. The germline CDR1 and CDR2 sequences are MNHEY and SVGAGI. This CDR3 is 11 amino acids long. The V gene lost 3 bases and the J gene lost 10 bases, with 9 bases spanning the gap.

The genes are TRBV7-2 and TRBJ1-6; D is perhaps TRBD1 (6 bases). The CDR3 loop spans 17 amino acids. The germline CDR1 and CDR2 sequences are SGHTA and FQGNSA. Trimming cost V 1 base and J 6 bases, with 16 bases left between them. This chain's CDR3 is CASSLVRPGVRNSPLHF. CDR3 sequence (DNA): TGTGCCAGCAGCTTAGTACGGCCAGGGGTTCGTAATTCACCCCTCCACTTT.

This clone was recorded only once. J is TRBJ2-3 and V is TRBV5-1, with D uncertain. The CDR3 covers 16 residues. V gave up 0 bases and J gave up 0 bases, with 11 bases separating them. Germline V gene lookup returns CDR1 SGHRS and CDR2 YFSETQ. CDR3 sequence (DNA): TGCGCCAGCAGCTTGGCAGCGAGCTTTAGCACAGATACGCAGTATTTT. Its protein product is CASSLAASFSTDTQYF.

J is TRBJ1-3 and V is TRBV5-5; D ambiguous. Germline lookup yields CDR1 SGHKS and CDR2 YYEKEE (reference sequence). V was trimmed by 0 bases and J by 4 bases, leaving 14 bases between them. The CDR3 covers 16 residues. CDR3 nucleotide sequence: TGTGCCAGCAGCTTGGGACACGGAGCGGCGGGAAACACCATATATTTT. It encodes CASSLGHGAAGNTIYF.